This TCR beta chain was captured by sequencing in a study of graft-versus-host responses after intestinal transplantation. The CDR3 totals 17 residues. V trimming: 2 bases; J trimming: 4 bases; junction bases outside the gene matches: 9. The germline V gene has CDR1 SGHTS and CDR2 YDEGEE. Measured with immunoSEQ multiplex PCR; TCRdb has only the in-frame clones, and not every one. Of approximately 16,000 clones in the sample, roughly 70% were seen once. Tissue from the graft was processed to free its intraepithelial and lamina propria lymphocytes. Sample: ileum tissue, taken 700 to 800 days after intestinal transplantation. The TCR sequence derives from a human patient who received an intestinal transplant, so some T cells may come from the graft donor. The rearrangement joins TRBV5-8 to TRBJ2-1; TRBD2 aligns across 10 bases. CDR3 residues: CASSLASGGNLYNEQFF. The CDR3 DNA sequence: TGTGCCAGCAGCTTAGCTAGCGGGGGAAACCTGTACAATGAGCAGTTCTTC. The full variable domain, with the rest looked up from reference TRBV5-8 and TRBJ2-1, is EAGVTQSPTHLIKTRGQQATLRCSPISGHTSVYWYQQALGLGLQFLLWYDEGEERNRGNFPPRFSGRQFPNYSSELNVNALELEDSALYLCASSLASGGNLYNEQFFGPGTRLTVL.